The source of this T cell receptor beta chain is a study of cytomegalovirus exposure and HLA in healthy donors. The study ran its PCR with 60 Vbeta and 13 Jbeta primers. Generated by immunoSEQ multiplex PCR, the TCRdb table keeps only in-frame clones and is missing some. This table has 240,000 or so clones, 82% appearing once. Specimen: PBMCs. The receptor's source is a woman aged 35 to 49 in good health and CMV-seropositive.

The CDR3 DNA sequence: TGTGCCAGTAGTACGAATTCAGGGGGGAACACTGAAGCTTTCTTT. Protein: CASSTNSGGNTEAFF. The V call is TRBV19, the J call TRBJ1-1; 7 nucleotides align to TRBD1. V was pared by 4 bases and J by 1 base, with 6 bases of the junction left unmatched. The CDR3 extends over 15 amino acids. Germline V gene data show CDR1 as LNHDA and CDR2 as SQIVND (reference sequence). The variable domain in full, with the rest retrieved from reference TRBV19 and TRBJ1-1, is DGGITQSPKYLFRKEGQNVTLSCEQNLNHDAMYWYRQDPGQGLRLIYYSQIVNDFQKGDIAEGYSVSREKKESFPLTVTSAQKNPTAFYLCASSTNSGGNTEAFFGQGTRLTVV.